The rows below give T cell receptor beta chains drawn from one sample of a study of blood T cell repertoires in COVID-19. Here immunoSEQ multiplex PCR was the method, and the copy in TCRdb shows in-frame clones only, minus some. The data contain some 380,000 clones, roughly 89% of them singletons. The sample consisted of peripheral blood. The receptor set was obtained from a man between 18 and 29 years old with active or convalescent COVID-19. The CDR3 runs from the conserved cysteine through the conserved F or W. A D gene is named only where the DNA matches it firmly. Clone size is shown for a subset of rows, as once, few, many or a class of expanded clone.

clone size: NA
J gene: TRBJ2-3
D gene: TRBD2
V gene: TRBV9
CDR3 protein: CASSVEVIAGGDTQYF
CDR3 DNA: TGTGCCAGCAGCGTGGAGGTAATAGCGGGAGGTGATACGCAGTATTTT

clone size: NA
J gene: TRBJ2-1
D gene: NA
V gene: TRBV4-2
CDR3 protein: CASSQNGEQFF
CDR3 DNA: TGTGCCAGCAGCCAAAACGGTGAGCAGTTCTTC

clone size: NA
J gene: TRBJ2-1
D gene: TRBD1
V gene: TRBV27
CDR3 protein: CASRTLNRGGEQFF
CDR3 DNA: TGTGCCAGCCGTACACTAAACAGGGGTGGTGAGCAGTTCTTC

clone size: NA
J gene: TRBJ1-3
D gene: TRBD1
V gene: TRBV3-1/TRBV3-2
CDR3 protein: CASSHPAGGAWGNTIYF
CDR3 DNA: TGTGCCAGCAGCCACCCCGCAGGGGGCGCTTGGGGAAACACCATATATTTT

clone size: NA
J gene: TRBJ2-6
D gene: NA
V gene: TRBV15
CDR3 protein: CATSRVLGLSSGANVLTF
CDR3 DNA: TGTGCCACCAGCAGAGTATTGGGCCTGAGCTCTGGGGCCAACGTGCTGACTTTC

clone size: NA
J gene: TRBJ1-5
D gene: NA
V gene: TRBV28
CDR3 protein: CASSLGSGAPASPQHF
CDR3 DNA: TGTGCCAGCAGCCTCGGGTCAGGGGCCCCCGCGTCGCCCCAGCATTTT

clone size: NA
J gene: TRBJ2-6
D gene: NA
V gene: TRBV5-1
CDR3 protein: CASSISLSGANVLTF
CDR3 DNA: TGCGCCAGCAGCATCTCCTTGTCTGGGGCCAACGTCCTGACTTTC

clone size: once
J gene: TRBJ2-7
D gene: NA
V gene: TRBV9
CDR3 protein: CASSVAVLSAEQYF
CDR3 DNA: TGTGCCAGCAGCGTAGCCGTACTTAGTGCCGAGCAGTACTTC

clone size: NA
J gene: TRBJ2-3
D gene: NA
V gene: TRBV24-1
CDR3 protein: CATSDLGGTSTDTQYF
CDR3 DNA: TGTGCCACCAGTGATTTGGGCGGGACTAGCACAGATACGCAGTATTTT

clone size: NA
J gene: TRBJ2-1
D gene: TRBD2
V gene: TRBV27
CDR3 protein: CASSWFLAGGYNEQFF
CDR3 DNA: TGTGCCAGCAGTTGGTTCCTAGCGGGAGGCTACAATGAGCAGTTCTTC

clone size: NA
J gene: TRBJ1-2
D gene: NA
V gene: TRBV21-1
CDR3 protein: CASSMWTGANYGYTF
CDR3 DNA: TGTGCCAGCAGCATGTGGACAGGAGCTAACTATGGCTACACCTTC

clone size: NA
J gene: TRBJ1-1
D gene: NA
V gene: TRBV2
CDR3 protein: CASRVQRGKNTEAFF
CDR3 DNA: TGTGCCAGCAGGGTACAGAGGGGGAAGAACACTGAAGCTTTCTTT

clone size: NA
J gene: TRBJ2-7
D gene: NA
V gene: TRBV6-2/TRBV6-3
CDR3 protein: CASSYATDSYERYF
CDR3 DNA: TGTGCCAGCAGTTACGCGACTGACTCCTACGAGCGGTACTTC

clone size: NA
J gene: TRBJ1-5
D gene: NA
V gene: TRBV27
CDR3 protein: CASSLGGASQPQHF
CDR3 DNA: TGTGCCAGCAGTTTAGGGGGGGCGAGTCAGCCCCAGCATTTT

clone size: few
J gene: TRBJ2-7
D gene: TRBD1
V gene: TRBV7-9
CDR3 protein: CASSPQTGNSYEQYF
CDR3 DNA: TGTGCCAGCAGCCCCCAGACAGGGAACTCCTACGAGCAGTACTTC

clone size: NA
J gene: TRBJ2-5
D gene: TRBD2
V gene: TRBV24-1
CDR3 protein: CATSVRTSGGETQYF
CDR3 DNA: TGTGCCACCAGTGTCCGGACTAGCGGGGGGGAGACCCAGTACTTC

clone size: NA
J gene: TRBJ2-5
D gene: TRBD2
V gene: TRBV5-1
CDR3 protein: CASSNPGTTKETQYF
CDR3 DNA: TGCGCCAGCAGCAACCCCGGGACTACGAAAGAGACCCAGTACTTC

clone size: few
J gene: TRBJ1-2
D gene: NA
V gene: TRBV18
CDR3 protein: CASSPYDGYTF
CDR3 DNA: TGTGCCAGCTCACCATATGATGGCTACACCTTC

clone size: NA
J gene: TRBJ2-2
D gene: NA
V gene: TRBV5-1
CDR3 protein: CASSSTITPGVPGELFF
CDR3 DNA: TGCGCCAGCAGCTCCACTATAACCCCAGGGGTGCCCGGGGAGCTGTTTTTT

clone size: NA
J gene: TRBJ2-2
D gene: TRBD2
V gene: TRBV28
CDR3 protein: CASSLRTSGRDTGELFF
CDR3 DNA: TGTGCCAGCAGTTTAAGGACTAGCGGGAGAGACACCGGGGAGCTGTTTTTT

clone size: NA
J gene: TRBJ2-7
D gene: TRBD2
V gene: TRBV5-6
CDR3 protein: CASSPGLAGEFLSYEQYF
CDR3 DNA: TGTGCCAGCAGCCCGGGACTAGCGGGAGAGTTTCTCTCCTACGAGCAGTACTTC

clone size: NA
J gene: TRBJ1-1
D gene: NA
V gene: TRBV2
CDR3 protein: CASSEAGRAFF
CDR3 DNA: TGTGCCAGCAGTGAGGCAGGGCGAGCTTTCTTT

clone size: NA
J gene: TRBJ2-3
D gene: NA
V gene: TRBV15
CDR3 protein: CATSRSVLAGRSTDTQYF
CDR3 DNA: TGTGCCACCAGCAGAAGCGTACTAGCCGGAAGGAGCACAGATACGCAGTATTTT

clone size: NA
J gene: TRBJ1-1
D gene: NA
V gene: TRBV4-1
CDR3 protein: CASSQQQGNTEAFF
CDR3 DNA: TGCGCCAGCAGCCAACAACAGGGGAACACTGAAGCTTTCTTT

clone size: NA
J gene: TRBJ2-3
D gene: NA
V gene: TRBV6-5
CDR3 protein: CASSYSGGDTDTQYF
CDR3 DNA: TGTGCCAGCAGTTACTCTGGCGGAGACACAGATACGCAGTATTTT

clone size: NA
J gene: TRBJ1-1
D gene: TRBD1
V gene: TRBV4-1
CDR3 protein: CASSQTTGPTEAFF
CDR3 DNA: TGCGCCAGCAGCCAGACGACAGGGCCCACTGAAGCTTTCTTT

clone size: NA
J gene: TRBJ2-3
D gene: TRBD1
V gene: TRBV7-3
CDR3 protein: CASSLRTGTGGTDTQYF
CDR3 DNA: TGTGCCAGCAGCTTACGAACCGGGACAGGGGGAACAGATACGCAGTATTTT

clone size: NA
J gene: TRBJ2-1
D gene: TRBD2
V gene: TRBV3-1/TRBV3-2
CDR3 protein: CASSQPGLAVNNEQFF
CDR3 DNA: TGTGCCAGCAGCCAACCTGGACTAGCGGTTAACAATGAGCAGTTCTTC

clone size: NA
J gene: TRBJ2-2
D gene: NA
V gene: TRBV7-2
CDR3 protein: CASSAGRTNTGELFF
CDR3 DNA: TGTGCCAGCAGCGCGGGACGCACGAACACCGGGGAGCTGTTTTTT

clone size: NA
J gene: TRBJ2-3
D gene: NA
V gene: TRBV7-9
CDR3 protein: CASSRTSGGEYF
CDR3 DNA: TGTGCCAGCAGCCGTACCTCCGGCGGGGAGTATTTT

clone size: once
J gene: TRBJ1-5
D gene: NA
V gene: TRBV6-2/TRBV6-3
CDR3 protein: CASSYSSSWQPQHF
CDR3 DNA: TGTGCCAGCAGTTACTCGAGTTCGTGGCAGCCCCAGCATTTT

clone size: NA
J gene: TRBJ1-1
D gene: NA
V gene: TRBV18
CDR3 protein: CASSPGRAEAFF
CDR3 DNA: TGTGCCAGCTCACCGGGCAGAGCTGAAGCTTTCTTT

clone size: NA
J gene: TRBJ1-6
D gene: NA
V gene: TRBV9
CDR3 protein: CASSVPNSPLHF
CDR3 DNA: TGTGCCAGCAGCGTACCGAATTCACCCCTCCACTTT

clone size: NA
J gene: TRBJ1-5
D gene: TRBD1
V gene: TRBV27
CDR3 protein: CASKRDSDQPQHF
CDR3 DNA: TGTGCCAGCAAACGGGACAGCGATCAGCCCCAGCATTTT

clone size: NA
J gene: TRBJ2-3
D gene: NA
V gene: TRBV7-9
CDR3 protein: CASSSEGRGTDTQYF
CDR3 DNA: TGTGCCAGCAGCTCGGAGGGCCGGGGGACAGATACGCAGTATTTT

clone size: NA
J gene: TRBJ1-1
D gene: NA
V gene: TRBV2
CDR3 protein: CASSDTRDTEAFF
CDR3 DNA: TGTGCCAGCAGTGACACCAGGGACACTGAAGCTTTCTTT

clone size: NA
J gene: TRBJ2-3
D gene: TRBD2
V gene: TRBV2
CDR3 protein: CASSLAGASADTQYF
CDR3 DNA: TGTGCCAGCAGTTTAGCGGGGGCCAGCGCAGATACGCAGTATTTT